Each of the 27 T cell receptor beta chains below was sequenced from the same sample in a study of T cells after yellow fever vaccination. TCRdb passed the 5' RACE reads through MiXCR, listing each CDR3 protein once. The sample holds about 250,000 distinct CDR3 sequences, roughly 3.7% seen once. The material was PBMCs, obtained 15 days after the yellow fever booster vaccination. The origin of the receptors is a man aged 18 to 29 who received the YFV17D yellow fever vaccine.

The sample holds many counts of this clonotype. The V and J genes are TRBV20-1 and TRBJ2-2; 11 bases map to TRBD2. Germline lookup yields CDR1 DFQATT and CDR2 SNEGSKA (reference sequence). This CDR3 has 16 residues. V gave up 6 bases and J gave up 3 bases; unmatched junction bases: 9. The DNA for the CDR3 is TGCAGTGCCCACCCACTAGCGGGGGCGCACACCGGGGAGCTGTTTTTT. Protein sequence: CSAHPLAGAHTGELFF.

Many counts were recorded for this clonotype. Compared with germline, one end of the junction differs, possibly owing to a read error. V usage is TRBV7-7 and J usage is TRBJ1-5; no reliable D call. The CDR3 covers 14 residues. CDR1 SSHAT and CDR2 FNYEAQ come from the germline V gene (reference sequence). The CDR3 DNA follows: TGTGCTAGCAGTCTGACCCAGCGGAATCAGCCCCAGCATTTT. Encoded protein: CASSLTQRNQPQHF.

This clonotype has at least ten counts. The chain is built from TRBV20-1 and TRBJ2-7, with 7 bases matching TRBD2. The CDR3 sequence is 10 residues long. CDR1 is DFQATT, CDR2 SNEGSKA, per germline (reference sequence). Trimming removed 6 bases from V and 9 bases from J; junction bases left unmatched: 5. Here the CDR3 reads CSAGTIWQYV. DNA of the CDR3: TGCAGTGCCGGGACTATTTGGCAGTACGTC.

This clonotype was observed many times. This CDR3 is CASSQGAGPLPEDTQYF. CDR3 nucleotide sequence: TGCGCCAGCAGCCAAGGGGCGGGCCCGCTCCCCGAGGATACGCAGTATTTT. V is TRBV4-3 and J is TRBJ2-3; tentative D call: TRBD2 (5 bases). V shed 1 base and J shed 6 bases, with 20 bases lying between them. Germline V lookup: CDR1 LGHNA, CDR2 YSLEER. CDR3 length equals 17 residues.

This clonotype appeared many times. The chain recombines TRBV3-1 with TRBJ2-5; 7 bases are a match to TRBD2. J was trimmed by 7 bases and V by 3 bases; bases with no gene match: 5. CDR3 length equals 13 residues. The germline V gene has CDR1 LGHDT and CDR2 YNNKEL (reference sequence). CDR3 in amino acids: CASSHTGGGTQYF. CDR3 coding DNA: TGTGCCAGCAGCCACACTGGGGGGGGGACCCAGTACTTC.

This clonotype was counted many times. The chain links TRBV5-1 to TRBJ2-7; D gene unclear. CDR1 is SGHRS, CDR2 YFSETQ, per germline. CDR3 length: 15 residues. Trimming removed 3 bases from V and 6 bases from J, with 19 bases in between. This CDR3 is CASSSGSSGGLEQYF. The CDR3 nucleotides are TGCGCCAGCAGCTCCGGGTCCTCGGGCGGCCTCGAGCAGTACTTC.

Concerning this clonotype itself: Possible read error: a much larger clone is one base away. J is TRBJ1-4 and V is TRBV4-3, with D uncertain. CDR3 length: 15 residues. Per the germline V gene, CDR1 is LGHNA and CDR2 is YSLEER. V dropped 4 bases and J dropped 7 bases, with 16 bases sitting between them. CDR3 nucleotides: TGCGCCAGCAGCCGCTCGGAGTCGGGGAGTGAAAAACTGTTTTTT. This sequence encodes CASSRSESGSEKLFF.

This clonotype was counted a few times. The J gene is TRBJ2-3, the V gene TRBV4-1, with D unresolved. The CDR3 contains 17 residues. Germline V lookup: CDR1 MGHRA, CDR2 YSYEKL. V lost 0 bases, J lost 2 bases, and 15 bases lay in between. The DNA of the CDR3 is TGCGCCAGCAGCCAAGATCAATTGGGCTCTCTCACAGATACGCAGTATTTT. Translated, it gives CASSQDQLGSLTDTQYF.

This clonotype was recorded at least ten times. V gene TRBV2 combines with J gene TRBJ1-1; 7 bases match TRBD1. Per germline, CDR1 SNHLY and CDR2 FYNNEI. V lost 7 bases to trimming and J lost 0 bases; unmatched junction nucleotides: 5. This CDR3 spans 14 amino acids. CDR3 sequence (DNA): TGTGCCAGCACAACGGGACAGTTGAACACTGAAGCTTTCTTT. Its translation is CASTTGQLNTEAFF.

This chain connects TRBV19 to TRBJ2-1, with 7 bases matching TRBD1. The CDR3 loop spans 14 amino acids. Germline loops: CDR1 LNHDA, CDR2 SQIVND (reference sequence). V was pared by 5 bases and J by 7 bases, with 8 bases of the junction left unmatched. The CDR3, as DNA: TGTGCCAGTAGTCTGGGGCAGGGGGTGAATGAGCAGTTCTTC. Translation gives CASSLGQGVNEQFF. Filled out from reference TRBV19 and TRBJ2-1, the complete variable domain reads DGGITQSPKYLFRKEGQNVTLSCEQNLNHDAMYWYRQDPGQGLRLIYYSQIVNDFQKGDIAEGYSVSREKKESFPLTVTSAQKNPTAFYLCASSLGQGVNEQFFGPGTRLTVL.

This clonotype was recorded at least ten times. The CDR3 DNA follows: TGTGCCAGCAGCGTTAACAGGGGCTGGGAAAACATTCAGTACTTC. It specifies CASSVNRGWENIQYF. V gene TRBV7-9 combines with J gene TRBJ2-4, with 7 bases matching TRBD1. The CDR3 totals 15 residues. Trimming removed 5 bases from V and 5 bases from J; junction bases left unmatched: 9. The germline V gene has CDR1 SEHNR and CDR2 FQNEAQ (reference sequence).

Ten or more counts support this clonotype. The chain uses TRBV20-1 and TRBJ1-3; 9 nucleotides line up with TRBD1. Germline CDR1 DFQATT, CDR2 SNEGSKA (reference sequence). The CDR3 totals 14 residues. Trimming took 5 bases from V and 0 from J; bases not matched to a gene: 2. CDR3 sequence reads: CSAPQGASGNTIYF. CDR3 DNA: TGCAGTGCTCCACAGGGGGCCTCTGGAAACACCATATATTTT.

This clonotype was picked up many times. This chain links TRBV4-2 with TRBJ1-3; D gene uncertain. Germline V gene data show CDR1 as LGHNA and CDR2 as YNFKEQ. V dropped 0 bases and J dropped 1 base, with 10 bases sitting between them. The CDR3 covers 16 residues. CDR3 residues: CASSQDVPLSGNTIYF. CDR3 nucleotide sequence: TGTGCCAGCAGCCAAGACGTCCCATTGTCTGGAAACACCATATATTTT.

This clonotype occurred many times. The chain combines TRBV20-1 with TRBJ2-1; TRBD2 aligns across 11 bases. Germline V gene lookup returns CDR1 DFQATT and CDR2 SNEGSKA (reference sequence). CDR3 length: 13 amino acids. The CDR3 bases are TGCGGCTTAGCGGGGGGGTCCTACAATGAGCAGTTCTTC. This codes for CGLAGGSYNEQFF.

In its sample, this clonotype was seen a few times. The gene calls are TRBV5-7 and TRBJ1-5, with 7 bases that match TRBD1. TRBV5-7 falls under the ORF class, with uncertain function. The CDR3 is 15 residues long. V lost 4 bases, J lost 5 bases, and 9 bases stayed unmatched. In nucleotides, the CDR3 is TGTGCCAGCAGCCGACAGACAGGGAACTATCAGCCCCAGCATTTT. It codes for CASSRQTGNYQPQHF.

This clonotype showed up many times. The chain couples TRBV5-1 to TRBJ1-2; D uncertain. The CDR3 loop spans 15 amino acids. CDR1 and CDR2 from the germline V gene are SGHRS and YFSETQ. V lost 7 bases and J lost 5, with 21 bases in between. The DNA of the CDR3 is TGCGCCAGCTTCAATCCTACCCAGGTTCCTTATGGCTACACCTTC. Protein product: CASFNPTQVPYGYTF.

This clonotype was seen ten or more times. The chain employs TRBV14 and TRBJ2-5; D is unclear. V gave up 1 base and J gave up 7 bases, with 7 bases separating them. CDR3 length: 12 amino acids. Looked up from germline, CDR1 is SGHDN and CDR2 is FVKESK. The DNA for the CDR3 is TGTGCCAGCAGCCAAGTCTTGACGACCCAGTACTTC. Its protein product is CASSQVLTTQYF. The full variable domain, in which reference TRBV14 and TRBJ2-5 provide the parts outside the CDR3, is EAGVTQFPSHSVIEKGQTVTLRCDPISGHDNLYWYRRVMGKEIKFLLHFVKESKQDESGMPNNRFLAERTGGTYSTLKVQPAELEDSGVYFCASSQVLTTQYFGPGTRLLVL.

This clonotype has ten or more counts. The CDR3 bases are TGTGCCAGCAGGGCCTTTCAGGCTGGAGGCTACACCTTC. Residues: CASRAFQAGGYTF. The genes are TRBV6-5 and TRBJ1-2, with unresolved D. This CDR3 is built from 13 residues. V gave up 6 bases and J gave up 8 bases, with 16 bases separating them. Germline V gene lookup returns CDR1 MNHEY and CDR2 SVGAGI.

This clonotype was seen a handful of times. This rearrangement joins TRBV2 to TRBJ1-1; no reliable D call. V shed 4 bases and J shed 0 bases, with 9 bases lying between them. The V gene's germline CDR1 is SNHLY and CDR2 FYNNEI. CDR3 length: 14 amino acids. The CDR3 spells CASSGPLMNTEAFF. The CDR3 DNA sequence: TGTGCCAGCAGTGGTCCTTTAATGAACACTGAAGCTTTCTTT.

The J gene is TRBJ2-7, the V gene TRBV12-3 or TRBV12-4; D ambiguous. Trimming removed 5 bases at V and 6 bases at J, with 8 bases between. This CDR3 has 11 residues. The CDR3 bases are TGTGCCAGCAGTGCCGGCTTCGAGCAGTACGTC. The encoded protein is CASSAGFEQYV.

This clonotype was recorded at least ten times. V gene TRBV4-1 combines with J gene TRBJ2-5; perhaps TRBD1 as D (6 bases). This CDR3 contains 15 residues. The V gene's germline CDR1 is MGHRA and CDR2 YSYEKL. Between the trimmed V and J ends, which lost 4 bases and 1 base, there was a span of 13 bases. The CDR3: CASSPNPDSQETQYF. In DNA form, the CDR3 reads TGCGCCAGCAGCCCTAACCCGGACAGCCAAGAGACCCAGTACTTC.

This clonotype has at least ten counts. The rearrangement links TRBV4-2 to TRBJ2-2; D might be TRBD1 or TRBD2, each matching 6 bases. The germline V gene has CDR1 LGHNA and CDR2 YNFKEQ. This CDR3 comprises 16 residues. With 4 bases removed from V and 1 base from J, the gap between germline ends came to 13 bases. The CDR3 DNA sequence: TGTGCCAGCAGCCGGCTGGGGGGACAGAACACCGGGGAGCTGTTTTTT. Translated, it gives CASSRLGGQNTGELFF.

The sample holds many counts of this clonotype. The chain links TRBV12-3 or TRBV12-4 to TRBJ1-1; D is undetermined. This CDR3 has 16 residues. The V and J ends lost 2 bases and 0 bases respectively, with 13 bases between them. CDR3 loop: CASSLKSRDLNTEAFF. The CDR3 DNA follows: TGTGCCAGCAGTTTAAAGTCCAGAGATCTGAACACTGAAGCTTTCTTT.

This clonotype was detected ten times or more. J is TRBJ2-1 and V is TRBV4-3, with 9 nucleotides matching TRBD2. The CDR3 runs 16 residues. J lost 9 bases, V lost 0 bases, and 9 bases had no gene match. Germline CDR1 reads LGHNA; CDR2 reads YSLEER. The CDR3 DNA reads TGCGCCAGCAGCCAAGATGAGGCGGGGGGGTCGGGTGAGCAGTTCTTC. Its translation is CASSQDEAGGSGEQFF.

This clonotype was seen repeatedly, ten times or more. This chain connects TRBV5-1 to TRBJ1-1, with 7 nucleotides matching TRBD1. Germline-derived CDR1 and CDR2 are SGHRS and YFSETQ. V gave up 3 bases and J gave up 0 bases; unmatched junction bases: 2. The CDR3 is 14 amino acids. In DNA, the CDR3 is TGCGCCAGCAGCTCGACAGGGATGAACACTGAAGCTTTCTTT. Amino acids: CASSSTGMNTEAFF. The full variable domain, its missing parts supplied by reference TRBV5-1 and TRBJ1-1, is KAGVTQTPRYLIKTRGQQVTLSCSPISGHRSVSWYQQTPGQGLQFLFEYFSETQRNKGNFPGRFSGRQFSNSRSEMNVSTLELGDSALYLCASSSTGMNTEAFFGQGTRLTVV.

This clonotype showed up just a few times. This rearrangement joins TRBV5-4 to TRBJ2-3; D call uncertain. Germline V lookup: CDR1 SGHNT, CDR2 YYREEE (reference sequence). V was clipped by 6 bases and J by 6 bases, with 14 bases between them. The CDR3 sequence is 13 residues long. The CDR3 DNA reads TGTGCCAGCACTCAAAGGGAAGTGGATACGCAGTATTTT. Amino acid sequence: CASTQREVDTQYF.

This clonotype has only a few counts. The V gene is TRBV30, the J gene TRBJ1-1; D ambiguous. The V gene lost 0 bases and the J gene lost 3 bases, with 8 bases spanning the gap. The V gene's germline CDR1 is GTSNPN and CDR2 SVGIG (reference sequence). The CDR3 covers 13 residues. The CDR3: CAWSVAVYTEAFF. The CDR3 DNA follows: TGTGCCTGGAGTGTGGCGGTATACACTGAAGCTTTCTTT. Looking up the rest from reference TRBV30 and TRBJ1-1 gives the full variable domain: SQTIHQWPATLVQPVGSPLSLECTVEGTSNPNLYWYRQAAGRGLQLLFYSVGIGQISSEVPQNLSASRPQDRQFILSSKKLLLSDSGFYLCAWSVAVYTEAFFGQGTRLTVV.